This T cell receptor (beta chain) was captured by sequencing in a study of monozygotic twins with inflammatory bowel disease. The CDR3 has 15 residues. The authors used approximately 3,300 ng of total RNA per TCR library. Through template switching, UMIs that included a 6-nucleotide sample barcode were added. TCRdb re-called the 5' RACE reads and catalogs CDR3 proteins one per entry, DNA excluded. The sample holds approximately 200,000 distinct CDR3 sequences. The gene calls are TRBV12-3 or TRBV12-4 and TRBJ1-5; TCRdb outputs TRBD1, but without DNA this stays unchecked. Sequencing was performed on blood. This clonotype was obtained from a human donor with ulcerative colitis or Crohn's disease, or a healthy co-twin of an affected twin (not recorded which). The CDR3 sequence is CASSFSGAANQPQHF.